The clone carrying this T cell receptor beta chain is medium-sized in the sample. The data belong to a study of CD4 and CD8 cells across lung adenocarcinoma regions. The patients had localized lung adenocarcinoma, a non-small cell subtype. TCRdb used MiXCR to reprocess the PCR reads, holding one entry per CDR3 protein. This sample has some 27,000 distinct CDR3 sequences, with approximately 53% found just once. Germline CDR1 MNHNS, CDR2 SASEGT. This CDR3 contains 15 residues. The V gene end was trimmed by 8 bases and the J gene end by 0 bases; junction bases not matched to a gene: 6. Sequenced: CD8+ T cells from the center of a lung tumor. The clonotype comes from a male donor with lung adenocarcinoma. The CD4 and CD8 labels of this study may be unreliable. The chain combines TRBV6-1 with TRBJ2-1; 8 bases map to TRBD1. CDR3 in amino acids: CASSITGGSYNEQFF. The CDR3 DNA is TGTGCCAGCTCAATAACAGGGGGCTCCTACAATGAGCAGTTCTTC.